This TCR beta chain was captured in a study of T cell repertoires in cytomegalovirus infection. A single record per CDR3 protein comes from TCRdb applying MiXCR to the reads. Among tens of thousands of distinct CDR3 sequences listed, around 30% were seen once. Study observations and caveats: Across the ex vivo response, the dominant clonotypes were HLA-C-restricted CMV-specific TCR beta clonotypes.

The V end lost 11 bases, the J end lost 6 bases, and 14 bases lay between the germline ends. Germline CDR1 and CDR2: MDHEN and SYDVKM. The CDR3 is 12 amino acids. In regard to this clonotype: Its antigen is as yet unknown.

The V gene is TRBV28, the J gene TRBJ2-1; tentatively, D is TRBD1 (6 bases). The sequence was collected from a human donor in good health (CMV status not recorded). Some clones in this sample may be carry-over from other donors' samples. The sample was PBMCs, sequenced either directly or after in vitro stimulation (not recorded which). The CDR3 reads CAAAGEGNEQFF. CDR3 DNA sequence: TGTGCCGCAGCAGGGGAAGGCAATGAGCAGTTCTTC.